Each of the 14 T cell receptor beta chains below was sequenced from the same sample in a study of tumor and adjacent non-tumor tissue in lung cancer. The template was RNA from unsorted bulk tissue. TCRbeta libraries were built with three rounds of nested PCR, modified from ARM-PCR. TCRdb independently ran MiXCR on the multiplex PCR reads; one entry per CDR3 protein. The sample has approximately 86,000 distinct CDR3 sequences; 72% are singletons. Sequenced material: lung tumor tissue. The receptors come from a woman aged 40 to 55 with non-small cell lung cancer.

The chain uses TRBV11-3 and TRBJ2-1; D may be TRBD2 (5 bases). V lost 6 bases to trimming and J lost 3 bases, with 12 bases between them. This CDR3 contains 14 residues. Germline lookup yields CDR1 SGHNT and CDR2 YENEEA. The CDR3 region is CASSEDWFYNEQFF. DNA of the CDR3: TGTGCCAGCAGTGAGGACTGGTTCTACAATGAGCAGTTCTTC.

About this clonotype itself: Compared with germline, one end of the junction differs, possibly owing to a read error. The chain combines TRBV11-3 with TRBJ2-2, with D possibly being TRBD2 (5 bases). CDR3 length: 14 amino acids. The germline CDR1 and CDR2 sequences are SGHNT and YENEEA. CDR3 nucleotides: TGTACCAGCAGCTTCCGACAAAGAGCCGGGAAGCTGTTTTTT. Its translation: CTSSFRQRAGKLFF.

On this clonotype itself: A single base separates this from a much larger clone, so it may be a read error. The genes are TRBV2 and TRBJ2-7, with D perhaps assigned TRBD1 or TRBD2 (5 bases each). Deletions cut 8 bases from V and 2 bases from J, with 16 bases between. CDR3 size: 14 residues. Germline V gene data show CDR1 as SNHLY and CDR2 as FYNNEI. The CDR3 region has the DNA TGTGCCAGCGCTTCCGGGACGGGGACCTACGAGCAGTACTTC. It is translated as CASASGTGTYEQYF.

The CDR3, as DNA: TGCAGCGTTACTAGCGGGGGAGGAATCGGGGAGCTGTTTTTT. It specifies CSVTSGGGIGELFF. The chain combines TRBV29-1 with TRBJ2-2; TRBD2 agrees at 11 bases. The CDR3 loop spans 14 amino acids. V lost 5 bases to trimming and J lost 7 bases; unmatched junction nucleotides: 6. The V gene's germline CDR1 is SQVTM and CDR2 ANQGSEA.

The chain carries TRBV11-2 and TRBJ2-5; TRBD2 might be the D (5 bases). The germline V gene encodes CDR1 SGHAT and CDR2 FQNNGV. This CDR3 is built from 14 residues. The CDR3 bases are TGTAACAGCAGCTCCGGGGTTTTCCAAGAGACCCAGTACTTC. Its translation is CNSSSGVFQETQYF.

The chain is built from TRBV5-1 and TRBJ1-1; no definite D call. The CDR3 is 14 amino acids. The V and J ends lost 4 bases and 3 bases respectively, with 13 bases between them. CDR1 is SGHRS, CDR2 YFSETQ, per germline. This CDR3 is CASSPASVYTEAFF. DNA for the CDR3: TGCGCCAGCAGCCCGGCCTCAGTTTACACTGAAGCTTTCTTT.

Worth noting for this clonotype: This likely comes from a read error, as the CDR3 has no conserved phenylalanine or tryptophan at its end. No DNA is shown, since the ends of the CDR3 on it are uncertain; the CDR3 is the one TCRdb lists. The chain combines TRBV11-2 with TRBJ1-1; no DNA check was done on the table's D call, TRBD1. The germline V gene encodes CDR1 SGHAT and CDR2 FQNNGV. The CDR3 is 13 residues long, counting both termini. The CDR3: CASSFREGAGAYY.

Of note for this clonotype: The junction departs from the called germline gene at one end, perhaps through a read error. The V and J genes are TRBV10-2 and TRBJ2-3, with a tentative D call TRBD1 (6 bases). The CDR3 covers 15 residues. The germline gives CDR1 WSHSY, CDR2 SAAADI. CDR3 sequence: CVSSEDSMTTDTQYF. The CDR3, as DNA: TGCGTCAGCAGTGAGGACAGTATGACCACAGATACGCAGTATTTT.

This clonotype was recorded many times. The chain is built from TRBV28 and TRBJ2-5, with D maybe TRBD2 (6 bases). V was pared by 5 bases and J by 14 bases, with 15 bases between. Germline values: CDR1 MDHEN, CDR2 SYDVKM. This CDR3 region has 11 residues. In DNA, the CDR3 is TGTGCCAGCAGTATGGGGACTTCCACTTACTTC. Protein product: CASSMGTSTYF.

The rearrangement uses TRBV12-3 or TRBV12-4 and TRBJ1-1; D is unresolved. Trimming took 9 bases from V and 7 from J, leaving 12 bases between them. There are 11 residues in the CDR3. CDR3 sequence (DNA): TGTGCCAGTAGTCTAGGCAGTGAAGCTTTCTTT. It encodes CASSLGSEAFF.

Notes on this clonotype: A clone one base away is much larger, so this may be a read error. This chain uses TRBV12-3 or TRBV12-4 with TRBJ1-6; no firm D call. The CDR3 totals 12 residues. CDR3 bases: TGTGCCAGCAGTTTCGAGAATTCACTCCTCCACTTT. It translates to CASSFENSLLHF.

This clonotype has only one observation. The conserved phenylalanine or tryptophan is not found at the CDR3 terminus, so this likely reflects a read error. CDR3 in amino acids: CASRERVETGELFL. Here the CDR3 DNA reads TGCGCCAGCAGAGAGAGGGTGGAAACCGGGGAGCTGTTTCTT. The chain uses TRBV10-1 and TRBJ2-2; D might be TRBD2 (5 bases). CDR3 size: 14 residues. The germline V gene encodes CDR1 WNHNN and CDR2 SYGVQD (reference sequence). V gave up 6 bases and J gave up 5 bases, with 13 bases separating them.

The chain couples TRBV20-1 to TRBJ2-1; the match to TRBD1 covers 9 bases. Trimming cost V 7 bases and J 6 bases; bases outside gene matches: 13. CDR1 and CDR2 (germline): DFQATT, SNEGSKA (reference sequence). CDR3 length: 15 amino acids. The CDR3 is CSVPKPGQGTNEQFF. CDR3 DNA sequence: TGCAGTGTTCCTAAACCGGGACAGGGAACCAATGAGCAGTTCTTC.

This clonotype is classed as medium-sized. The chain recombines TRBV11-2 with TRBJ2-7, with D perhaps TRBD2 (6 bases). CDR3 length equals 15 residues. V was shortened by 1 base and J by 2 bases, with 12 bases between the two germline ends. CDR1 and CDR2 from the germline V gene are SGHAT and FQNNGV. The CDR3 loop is CASSLGASVAYEQYF. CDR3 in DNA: TGTGCCAGCAGCTTAGGGGCTAGCGTCGCCTACGAGCAGTACTTC.